The following is a T cell receptor (beta chain) sequence with its context. Its antigen remains unidentified. These data come from a study of cytomegalovirus exposure and HLA in healthy donors. Overall study context: The use of the same platform for the 95 to 150 validation repertoires and the roughly 630 first-cohort repertoires was reported by a later analysis.

The donors were members of the validation cohort, which comprised 120 subjects and was separate from the first cohort of more than 500 subjects. Clones were sequenced by immunoSEQ multiplex PCR, and TCRdb holds only the in-frame ones, with some missing. The sample includes approximately 240,000 clones, 75% to 95% of them seen just once. Study results and caveats: In vitro, a few CMV-associated chains proved specific for CMV antigens. Clusters of TCRs from the first cohort tended to co-occur in the 120 or so validation repertoires (as a later analysis found).

CDR3 size: 12 residues. Germline loops: CDR1 GTSNPN, CDR2 SVGIG (reference sequence). V lost 0 bases and J 10 bases, leaving 10 bases between the germline ends. V gene TRBV30 combines with J gene TRBJ2-1; D unresolved. The clonotype comes from a woman between 18 and 29 years old in good health and CMV-seronegative. Sequenced: PBMCs. CDR3 sequence: CAWSVPRSEQFF. Here the CDR3 DNA reads TGTGCCTGGAGTGTACCCCGGTCAGAGCAGTTCTTC.